The 5 T cell receptor beta chains in this list originate from one sample, sequenced in a study of human T cells and chemical hapten exposure. TCRdb itself ran the RACE reads through MiXCR, one entry per CDR3 protein. The sample holds some 90,000 distinct CDR3 sequences; over 8% are singletons and the top ten take about 3.1%. Time point reported: healthy volunteer bleed at 2 weeks. Extraction of total RNA was performed on unfractionated whole blood. The material sequenced was whole blood. The origin of the receptors is a female donor in good health. Some clones in this sample may be carry-over from other donors' samples.

This clonotype was detected a few times. The genes are TRBV7-2 and TRBJ1-4, with 8 positions matching TRBD1. V trimming: 4 bases; J trimming: 5 bases; junction bases outside the gene matches: 0. CDR1 is SGHTA, CDR2 FQGNSA, per germline. This CDR3 comprises 13 residues. In DNA, the CDR3 is TGTGCCAGCAGCTGGACAGGGAATGAAAAACTGTTTTTT. It codes for CASSWTGNEKLFF.

This clonotype was seen only a few times. The gene calls are TRBV6-5 and TRBJ1-1; D is perhaps TRBD1 (6 bases). Looked up from germline, CDR1 is MNHEY and CDR2 is SVGAGI. The V gene lost 6 bases and the J gene lost 5 bases, with 16 bases spanning the gap. CDR3 length: 14 amino acids. The DNA of the CDR3 is TGTGCCAGCAGCACCGGGACATATCGTACTGAAGCTTTCTTT. It yields the protein CASSTGTYRTEAFF.

This clonotype was seen at least ten times. Relative to the germline gene, one junction end is altered; a read error may explain this. The chain employs TRBV20-1 and TRBJ2-7; 8 bases align to TRBD1. Germline V CDR1 and CDR2: DFQATT, SNEGSKA (reference sequence). The CDR3 is made up of 13 amino acids. The CDR3 loop reads CSARDRGPYEQYF. CDR3 in DNA: TGCAGTGCTCGAGACAGGGGACCCTACGAGCAGTACTTC.

The chain joins TRBV6-5 to TRBJ1-5, with 12 bases matching TRBD1. The J segment lost 2 bases and the V segment lost 5 bases, leaving 1 base of the junction unmatched. CDR1 is MNHEY, CDR2 SVGAGI, per germline. The CDR3 length is 15 residues. Written as DNA, the CDR3 is TGTGCCAGCAGTGGGACAGGGGGCGGCAATCAGCCCCAGCATTTT. This sequence encodes CASSGTGGGNQPQHF.

V usage is TRBV28 and J usage is TRBJ2-5; unclear D gene. Looked up from germline, CDR1 is MDHEN and CDR2 is SYDVKM. Between the trimmed V and J ends, which lost 5 bases and 4 bases, there was a span of 11 bases. There are 13 residues in the CDR3. CDR3 sequence (DNA): TGTGCCAGCAGTCTAAGGGTTTTAGAGACCCAGTACTTC. The encoded protein is CASSLRVLETQYF.